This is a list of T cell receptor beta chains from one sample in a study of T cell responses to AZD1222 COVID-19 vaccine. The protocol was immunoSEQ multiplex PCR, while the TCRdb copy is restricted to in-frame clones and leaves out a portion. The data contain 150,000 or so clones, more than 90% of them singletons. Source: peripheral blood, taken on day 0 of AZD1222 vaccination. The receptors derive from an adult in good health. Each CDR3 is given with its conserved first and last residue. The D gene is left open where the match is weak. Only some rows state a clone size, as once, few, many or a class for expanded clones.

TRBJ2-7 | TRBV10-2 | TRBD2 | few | CASSPGGSYEQYF | TGCGCCAGCAGTCCGGGGGGTTCCTACGAGCAGTACTTC
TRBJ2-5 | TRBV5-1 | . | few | CASSAQGFAQETQYF | TGCGCCAGCAGCGCCCAGGGGTTCGCACAAGAGACCCAGTACTTC
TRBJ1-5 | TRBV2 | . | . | CASSVALGNSNQPQHF | TGTGCCAGCAGTGTGGCGTTAGGGAATAGCAATCAGCCCCAGCATTTT
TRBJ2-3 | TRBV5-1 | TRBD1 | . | CASSLGDRTDTQYF | TGCGCCAGCAGCTTGGGGGACAGGACAGATACGCAGTATTTT
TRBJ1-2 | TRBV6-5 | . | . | CASSLTVEDYGYTF | TGTGCCAGCAGTCTGACAGTTGAGGACTATGGCTACACCTTC
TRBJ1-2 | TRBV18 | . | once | CASSPPDRRYGYTF | TGTGCCAGCTCACCACCGGACAGACGCTATGGCTACACCTTC
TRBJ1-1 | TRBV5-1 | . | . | CASSLTAGATEAFF | TGCGCCAGCAGCCTTACTGCGGGGGCCACTGAAGCTTTCTTT
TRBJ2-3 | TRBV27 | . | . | CASSFKAAFGIPTDTQYF | TGTGCCAGCAGTTTTAAGGCCGCCTTTGGGATTCCCACAGATACGCAGTATTTT
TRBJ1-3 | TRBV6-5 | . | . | CASRADAGGGNTIYF | TGTGCCAGCAGAGCCGACGCTGGTGGAGGAAACACCATATATTTT
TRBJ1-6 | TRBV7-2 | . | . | CASSSVVGLGSPLHF | TGTGCCAGCAGCTCCGTAGTAGGGTTGGGTTCACCCCTCCACTTT
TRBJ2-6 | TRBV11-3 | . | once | CASSLGRPGLSGANVLTF | TGTGCCAGCAGCTTAGGTCGGCCAGGACTCTCTGGGGCCAACGTCCTGACTTTC
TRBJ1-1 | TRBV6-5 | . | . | CASSYLGGGTEAFF | TGTGCCAGCAGTTACCTTGGGGGGGGCACTGAAGCTTTCTTT
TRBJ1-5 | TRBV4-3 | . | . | CASSQDSGGGNNQPQHF | TGCGCCAGCAGCCAAGATTCGGGCGGCGGTAACAATCAGCCCCAGCATTTT
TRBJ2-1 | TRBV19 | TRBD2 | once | CASSIISGNNYNEQFF | TGTGCCAGTAGTATCATAAGCGGGAATAACTACAATGAGCAGTTCTTC
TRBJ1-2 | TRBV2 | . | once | CASIGLPLGDGYTF | TGTGCCAGCATCGGTCTACCCCTTGGCGATGGCTACACCTTC
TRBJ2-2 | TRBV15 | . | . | CATSRDRQAFTGELFF | TGTGCCACCAGCAGAGATCGTCAGGCATTCACCGGGGAGCTGTTTTTT
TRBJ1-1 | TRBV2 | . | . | CAGGEQNTEAFF | TGTGCCGGGGGGGAACAGAACACTGAAGCTTTCTTT
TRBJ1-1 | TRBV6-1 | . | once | CASSEEAFTEAFF | TGTGCCAGCAGTGAAGAGGCGTTCACTGAAGCTTTCTTT
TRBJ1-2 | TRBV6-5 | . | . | CASCRDRVGYGYTF | TGTGCCAGCTGCCGGGACCGAGTCGGGTATGGCTACACCTTC
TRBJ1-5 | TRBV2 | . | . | CASWGPSNQPQHF | TGTGCCAGCTGGGGGCCCAGTAATCAGCCCCAGCATTTT
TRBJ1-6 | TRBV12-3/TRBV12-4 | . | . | CALKRDNSPLHF | TGTGCCCTGAAGAGGGATAATTCACCCCTCCACTTT
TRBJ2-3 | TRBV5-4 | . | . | CASKAARSTDTQYF | TGTGCCAGCAAAGCGGCCAGAAGCACAGATACGCAGTATTTT
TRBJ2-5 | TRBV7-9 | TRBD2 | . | CASSLGRGTFSYQETQYF | TGTGCCAGCAGCTTAGGGCGGGGGACCTTTTCGTACCAAGAGACCCAGTACTTC
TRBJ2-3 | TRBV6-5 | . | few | CASRQVSTQYF | TGTGCCAGCCGACAGGTATCGACGCAGTATTTT
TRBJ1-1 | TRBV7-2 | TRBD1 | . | CASSLLTLRDRDTEAFF | TGTGCCAGCAGCTTACTAACCCTCCGGGACAGGGACACTGAAGCTTTCTTT
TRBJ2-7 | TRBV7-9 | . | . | CASSLVGPNYEQYF | TGTGCCAGCAGCTTAGTTGGCCCTAACTACGAGCAGTACTTC
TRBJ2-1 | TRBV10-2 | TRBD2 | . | CASSDGTMQFF | TGCGCCAGCAGTGATGGGACTATGCAGTTCTTC
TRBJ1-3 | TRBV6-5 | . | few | CASSFSRAVGGNTIYF | TGTGCCAGCAGTTTCTCTCGGGCGGTTGGCGGAAACACCATATATTTT
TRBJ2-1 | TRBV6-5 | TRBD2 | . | CASRESGNPYNEQFF | TGTGCCAGCAGGGAGAGCGGGAACCCCTACAATGAGCAGTTCTTC
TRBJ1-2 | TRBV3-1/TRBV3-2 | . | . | CASSPQAVPGYTF | TGTGCCAGCAGCCCCCAAGCCGTTCCTGGCTACACCTTC
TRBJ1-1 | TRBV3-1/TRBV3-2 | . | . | CASSPFTGTEAFF | TGTGCCAGCAGCCCCTTCACAGGGACTGAAGCTTTCTTT
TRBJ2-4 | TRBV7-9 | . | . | CASSEWGVGKNIQYF | TGTGCCAGCAGCGAGTGGGGGGTCGGCAAAAACATTCAGTACTTC
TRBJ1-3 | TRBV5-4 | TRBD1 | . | CASSLGGQHSGNTIYF | TGTGCCAGCAGCTTGGGGGGACAGCACTCTGGAAACACCATATATTTT
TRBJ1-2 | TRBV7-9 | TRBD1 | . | CASSFHPGQVDGYTF | TGTGCCAGCAGCTTCCATCCGGGACAGGTGGATGGCTACACCTTC
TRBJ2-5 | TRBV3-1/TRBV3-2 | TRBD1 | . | CARVRDRGYLKETQYF | TGTGCCAGGGTCCGGGACAGGGGGTATTTAAAAGAGACCCAGTACTTC
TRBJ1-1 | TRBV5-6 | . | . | CASSLVGRTEAFF | TGTGCCAGCAGCTTGGTTGGGAGGACTGAAGCTTTCTTT
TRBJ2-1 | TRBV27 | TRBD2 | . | CASQAGGWGGRSYNEQFF | TGTGCCAGCCAAGCGGGCGGTTGGGGGGGAAGGTCCTACAATGAGCAGTTCTTC
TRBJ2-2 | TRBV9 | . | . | CASSVARQNTGELFF | TGTGCCAGCAGCGTGGCCCGACAGAACACCGGGGAGCTGTTTTTT
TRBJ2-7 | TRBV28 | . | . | CASSLQGYEQYF | TGTGCCAGCAGTTTACAGGGCTACGAGCAGTACTTC